A selection of T cell receptor beta chains follows, all from one sample in a study of CD8 T cells in ankylosing spondylitis. TCRdb re-called the 5' RACE reads through MiXCR, storing one row per CDR3 protein. This table has about 540,000 distinct CDR3 sequences, 9.5% to 15% appearing once. Input material: blood, either unsorted or a sorted T cell fraction (not recorded which). The receptors originated from a male donor with ankylosing spondylitis. Each CDR3 is given with its conserved first and last residue. The D gene is left open where the match is weak. Part of the rows lack a size; the others show once, few, many or a class for expanded clones.

DNA	CDR3	D	J	V	size
TGTGCCAGCAGTAATTTCGGGGGAAATGAAGCTTTCTTT	CASSNFGGNEAFF	NA	TRBJ1-1	TRBV25-1	few
TGTGCCACCAGCAGACTAGCGAGCACAGATACGCAGTATTTT	CATSRLASTDTQYF	NA	TRBJ2-3	TRBV15	few
TGTGCCAGCAGCCCCAGTGGGACTAGGAACTCCTACAATGAGCAGTTCTTC	CASSPSGTRNSYNEQFF	TRBD2	TRBJ2-1	TRBV7-2	NA
TGCAGTGCTAGAGATCCCAGGGGGCCTGGCAATGAGCAGTTCTTC	CSARDPRGPGNEQFF	TRBD1	TRBJ2-1	TRBV20-1	many
TGTGCCAGCAGTGCCCTCCTGGGTGGTGAAAAACTGTTTTTT	CASSALLGGEKLFF	NA	TRBJ1-4	TRBV12-3/TRBV12-4	few
TGTGCCAGCAGTTACTCCGCAGGTGAGATTCACACTGAAGCTTTCTTT	CASSYSAGEIHTEAFF	NA	TRBJ1-1	TRBV6-5	NA
TGTGCCAGCTCACCGCCGGGAGACGCTGAAAAACTGTTTTTT	CASSPPGDAEKLFF	NA	TRBJ1-4	TRBV18	few
TGTGCCAGCACCAGTTCAGGGCTGCGTTCGAACACCGGGGAGCTGTTTTTT	CASTSSGLRSNTGELFF	NA	TRBJ2-2	TRBV2	NA
TGTGCCAGCTCCCCCGGGACAGGGGAGGCAGATACGCAGTATTTT	CASSPGTGEADTQYF	TRBD1	TRBJ2-3	TRBV18	once
TGCAGTGCTAGAGATCCTAATTCACCCCTCCACTTT	CSARDPNSPLHF	NA	TRBJ1-6	TRBV20-1	many
TGTGCCAGCAGCTCGAGTGGGGCGGGTTCCTACAATGAGCAGTTCTTC	CASSSSGAGSYNEQFF	NA	TRBJ2-1	TRBV7-9	many
TGCGCCAGCAGCTTTCCAGGGGGCACAGATACGCAGTATTTT	CASSFPGGTDTQYF	NA	TRBJ2-3	TRBV5-1	many
TGTGCCAGCAAACCCCGGGACAGCTATGGCTACACCTTC	CASKPRDSYGYTF	TRBD1	TRBJ1-2	TRBV6-1	NA
TGTGCCAGCAGCCGACAAGCCTCTGGGGCCAACGTCCTGACTTTC	CASSRQASGANVLTF	NA	TRBJ2-6	TRBV5-8	NA
TGTGCCAGCAAAGAGCGGGAGCTCAGCTACGAGCAGTACTTC	CASKERELSYEQYF	TRBD2	TRBJ2-7	TRBV12-3/TRBV12-4	many
TGCAGTGCTAGAGATCACAGGGGTACCGGGGAGCTGTTTTTT	CSARDHRGTGELFF	TRBD1	TRBJ2-2	TRBV20-1	many
TGTGCCAGCAGCTTAGGAGCCACTAGAGCCGCTAGGGTCTTC	CASSLGATRAARVF	NA	TRBJ2-5	TRBV7-9	few
TGTGCCAGCAGCCAAGAGGGGACAGGGATTTACGAGCAGTACTTC	CASSQEGTGIYEQYF	TRBD1	TRBJ2-7	TRBV3-1	few
TGTGCCACCAGTGTTGCTGGGACAGCCACAGATACGCAGTATTTT	CATSVAGTATDTQYF	TRBD1	TRBJ2-3	TRBV24-1	many
TGCAGTGCTAGAGTTCTTATTGGGCAGCCCCAGCATTTT	CSARVLIGQPQHF	NA	TRBJ1-5	TRBV20-1	NA
TGTGCCAGCAGCTTAGGAGGGTACTACGAGCAGTACTTC	CASSLGGYYEQYF	NA	TRBJ2-7	TRBV7-9	many
TGTGCCAGCAGCCACACTAGCGGGAGAGTCACCGGGGAGCTGTTTTTT	CASSHTSGRVTGELFF	TRBD2	TRBJ2-2	TRBV4-2	many
TGCGCCAGCAGCGACTTAGCGAACACCGGGGAGCTGTTTTTT	CASSDLANTGELFF	NA	TRBJ2-2	TRBV5-1	few
TGTGCCAGCAGTGTCTACGAGCAGTACTTC	CASSVYEQYF	NA	TRBJ2-7	TRBV2	many
TGTGCCAGCAGTGTGGGGCCGGGGACGGGAACTGAAGCTTTCTTT	CASSVGPGTGTEAFF	NA	TRBJ1-1	TRBV6-1	NA
TGCGCCAGCAGTCTGCGAACTAGCGGGACCACAGATACGCAGTATTTT	CASSLRTSGTTDTQYF	TRBD2	TRBJ2-3	TRBV5-1	few
TGCAGCGTTGAAGACCCCCAGGGGGGCCCCTACGAGCAGTACTTC	CSVEDPQGGPYEQYF	NA	TRBJ2-7	TRBV29-1	NA
TGTGCCAGCAGCCAAAACCTGGACTTAGGTAATGAGCAGTTCTTC	CASSQNLDLGNEQFF	NA	TRBJ2-1	TRBV4-2	NA
TGCGCCAGCAGCTTGGGTTGGGGAGGAATGAACACTGAAGCTTTCTTT	CASSLGWGGMNTEAFF	NA	TRBJ1-1	TRBV5-1	many
TGCGCCAGCAGCTTGGCCCTGACCTTTAATGAAAAACTGTTTTTT	CASSLALTFNEKLFF	NA	TRBJ1-4	TRBV5-1	many
TGTGCCAGCAGCTTGGGGAGCGGTTGGGGCTACACCTTC	CASSLGSGWGYTF	NA	TRBJ1-2	TRBV5-6	NA
TGCGCCAGCAGCTTGGCGGCCCTCCTCTACAATGAGCAGTTCTTC	CASSLAALLYNEQFF	NA	TRBJ2-1	TRBV5-1	many
TGCAGCGCCGAGCCCGGGACAACGAATGAGCAGTTCTTC	CSAEPGTTNEQFF	NA	TRBJ2-1	TRBV20-1	NA
TGTGCCAGCAGTCCCTCCGGGGGGCGCGTCTATGGCTACACCTTC	CASSPSGGRVYGYTF	NA	TRBJ1-2	TRBV6-1	NA
TGTGCCAGCAGCTTTAGTCTAGGAGAGACCCAGTACTTC	CASSFSLGETQYF	NA	TRBJ2-5	TRBV7-2	NA
TGCAGCGTTGATCGACAGGGGCGCTTCCAAGAGACCCAGTACTTC	CSVDRQGRFQETQYF	TRBD1	TRBJ2-5	TRBV29-1	NA
TGTGCCAGCAGCTTAAATAGCGGGACCGGGGAGCTGTTTTTT	CASSLNSGTGELFF	TRBD2	TRBJ2-2	TRBV11-3	NA
TGTGCCAGCACCCAGATGGGGGGCTCTGGGGCCAACGTCCTGACTTTC	CASTQMGGSGANVLTF	NA	TRBJ2-6	TRBV9	NA
TGTGCCAGCAGCTTAGAAGGACGGGGGAGATCATACTTC	CASSLEGRGRSYF	NA	TRBJ2-5	TRBV7-2	few
TGTGCCAGCAGCACGGGACTAGCGTTTCCCGGGGAGCTGTTTTTT	CASSTGLAFPGELFF	TRBD2	TRBJ2-2	TRBV9	NA
TGTGCCAGCAGCACCCAGGGCGAGCAGTACTTC	CASSTQGEQYF	NA	TRBJ2-7	TRBV3-1	NA
TGCAGTGCTTTCGACAGGGGCCAAGAGACCCAGTACTTC	CSAFDRGQETQYF	TRBD1	TRBJ2-5	TRBV20-1	few
TGTGCCACCAGTGCCACGACGGGAAGCAATCAGCCCCAGCATTTT	CATSATTGSNQPQHF	NA	TRBJ1-5	TRBV24-1	many
TGCGCCAGCAGGTTCCTAGCGGGAGTCAACAATGAGCAGTTCTTC	CASRFLAGVNNEQFF	TRBD2	TRBJ2-1	TRBV5-1	many
TGTGCCAGCAGCCAAGATAGGGTCAGGGAAGGAGATACGCAGTATTTT	CASSQDRVREGDTQYF	NA	TRBJ2-3	TRBV4-2	NA
TGTGCCAGCAGTTTAAGCGTGACAGATACGCAGTATTTT	CASSLSVTDTQYF	NA	TRBJ2-3	TRBV12-3/TRBV12-4	many
TGCAGTGCTAGGACCCTCGGACAGGCCGCCGGGGGCTACACCTTC	CSARTLGQAAGGYTF	TRBD1	TRBJ1-2	TRBV20-1	few
TGTGCCACCAGGAACAGGGGGGATAGCACAGATACGCAGTATTTT	CATRNRGDSTDTQYF	TRBD1	TRBJ2-3	TRBV24-1	NA
TGTGCCAGCAGCCCGGACGGGGGCGGGAACACTGAAGCTTTCTTT	CASSPDGGGNTEAFF	NA	TRBJ1-1	TRBV5-4	NA
TGTGCCAGCAGTGATGGAAGGACTAATGAAAAACTGTTTTTT	CASSDGRTNEKLFF	NA	TRBJ1-4	TRBV25-1	many
TGTGCCAGCAGCTTTCAGCGGGAGGGCCGAGTGAATGAGCAGTTCTTC	CASSFQREGRVNEQFF	TRBD2	TRBJ2-1	TRBV7-7	NA
TGTGCCAGCAGCTCAGGGCTAGCAATCACAGATACGCAGTATTTT	CASSSGLAITDTQYF	NA	TRBJ2-3	TRBV7-9	few
TGTGCCAGCAGCTTAATAGGGGTGGGAGAGGAGACCCAGTACTTC	CASSLIGVGEETQYF	NA	TRBJ2-5	TRBV7-9	few
TGTGCCAGCAGTTCGGGCGTGGGGGGCTCTGGAAACACCATATATTTT	CASSSGVGGSGNTIYF	NA	TRBJ1-3	TRBV12-3/TRBV12-4	NA
TGCGCCAGCAGCGCCCGACTAGCGGAGAACACCGGGGAGCTGTTTTTT	CASSARLAENTGELFF	TRBD2	TRBJ2-2	TRBV5-1	many
TGTGCCAGCAGCCAAGTTCCCCTAAGGACAGGGGGACGAGAGACCCAGTACTTC	CASSQVPLRTGGRETQYF	TRBD1	TRBJ2-5	TRBV3-1	few
TGTGCCAGCAGGACAGGGTCCGGGGCCAACGTCCTGACTTTC	CASRTGSGANVLTF	TRBD1	TRBJ2-6	TRBV9	NA
TGCAGTGCTAGAGACGCAAGCAAAGCTGAGCAGTTCTTC	CSARDASKAEQFF	NA	TRBJ2-1	TRBV20-1	NA
TGTGCCAGCAGCCGTGGACTAGCGGGAGGGCCCCACAATGAGCAGTTCTTC	CASSRGLAGGPHNEQFF	TRBD2	TRBJ2-1	TRBV3-1	few
TGTGCCAGCAGTTTAACAGTGTTGAACACTGAAGCTTTCTTT	CASSLTVLNTEAFF	NA	TRBJ1-1	TRBV12-3/TRBV12-4	many